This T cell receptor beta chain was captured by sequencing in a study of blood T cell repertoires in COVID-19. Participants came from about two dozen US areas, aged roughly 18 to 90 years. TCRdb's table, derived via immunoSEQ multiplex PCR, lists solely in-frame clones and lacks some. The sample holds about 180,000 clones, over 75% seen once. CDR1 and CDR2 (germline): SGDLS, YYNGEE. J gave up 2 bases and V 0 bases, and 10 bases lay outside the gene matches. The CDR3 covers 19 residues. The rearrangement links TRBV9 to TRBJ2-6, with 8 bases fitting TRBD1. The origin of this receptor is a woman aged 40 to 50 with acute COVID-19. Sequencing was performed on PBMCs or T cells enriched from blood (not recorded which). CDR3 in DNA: TGTGCCAGCAGCGTAGACCACACAGGGGGTAGGGCTGGGGCCAACGTCCTGACTTTC. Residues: CASSVDHTGGRAGANVLTF.